Included here is one T cell receptor beta chain sequence, with context. This clone has a single count. No cognate antigen has been identified for it. Within one base of it there is no much larger clone, and no base qualities were kept. The data are from a study of blood T cell repertoires in COVID-19 (dated by TCRdb to about 2020). Regarding the research as a whole: Samples from collaborators originated in the United States, Italy and Spain and spanned both the acute and convalescent phases of COVID-19. The material from the prospective study consisted of cDNA or gDNA derived from T cells, B-cell-depleted T cells, or PBMCs. Subjects who had been exposed to COVID-19, were actively infected with it, or had recovered from it provided the deeply sampled blood TCRbeta repertoires that made up the dataset. A freely available public database, intended as a resource for researchers studying the immune response to SARS-CoV-2, is where the repertoires were released. Samples came from the ongoing ImmuneRACE study (first 160 participants) plus 1,254 subjects from 6 global collaborators. Nearly every sample came with metadata listing a de-identified subject ID, COVID-19 status, age in years and sex. Where HLA class I and class II types were available, the types were taken from metadata supplied by the sample provider, not from assay-based typing.

TCRbeta CDR3 regions were amplified from genomic DNA by means of the immunoSEQ Assay, a bias-controlled multiplex PCR. Per the original workflow: The number of nucleated cells in each sample was estimated by amplification of reference gene primers within the assay. To quantify the absolute abundance of each unique TCRbeta CDR3 rearrangement, sequence reads were collapsed and filtered. For each sample, productive Simpson clonality was calculated as the square root of Simpson's diversity index over productive rearrangements. This is the immuneACCESS table as TCRdb keeps it, with only in-frame sequences that have V and J called. A part of the clones is gone; compared with another copy, unresolved V genes explain less than half, and the rest is unexplained. From that table come the V and J calls and clone size; the DNA was used to work out D and trimming. The sample table contains 300,000 to 450,000 clones; only one count was recorded for 87% of them. The biggest ten clones account for about 10% of the sample.

Overall study outcomes, separate from this receptor: The quantity of clinical and demographic metadata differed by source and by participant and was supplied without curation.

The CDR3 starts with the cysteine, ends with the phenylalanine, and has 20 residues. Left in the record is the CDR3 DNA by itself, 60 bases read in frame from the first base. From a lookup of the germline V gene, CDR1 and CDR2 are LGHNA and YSLEER. V drops 1 base and J drops 2 bases, leaving 26 bases in between. In Seattle, one collaborating source enrolled patients while the infection was active and tracked those patients longitudinally over the course of disease. Collaborating institutions collected whole blood in K2EDTA tubes following their own protocols. Collaborator samples were shipped for TCRbeta analysis as frozen whole blood, isolated PBMCs, or DNA extracted from either sample type.

This TCR came from a woman aged 30 to 39 with COVID-19, enrolled during active disease. Recombination linked TRBV4-3 to TRBJ1-2; the D gene is perhaps TRBD1, on 5 matching bases. Sequenced sample: peripheral blood. The DNA sequence reads TGCGCCAGCAGCCAAGTTAAATTCGACCGGGAGCAGGGATCGAACTATGGCTACACCTTC. It specifies CASSQVKFDREQGSNYGYTF.